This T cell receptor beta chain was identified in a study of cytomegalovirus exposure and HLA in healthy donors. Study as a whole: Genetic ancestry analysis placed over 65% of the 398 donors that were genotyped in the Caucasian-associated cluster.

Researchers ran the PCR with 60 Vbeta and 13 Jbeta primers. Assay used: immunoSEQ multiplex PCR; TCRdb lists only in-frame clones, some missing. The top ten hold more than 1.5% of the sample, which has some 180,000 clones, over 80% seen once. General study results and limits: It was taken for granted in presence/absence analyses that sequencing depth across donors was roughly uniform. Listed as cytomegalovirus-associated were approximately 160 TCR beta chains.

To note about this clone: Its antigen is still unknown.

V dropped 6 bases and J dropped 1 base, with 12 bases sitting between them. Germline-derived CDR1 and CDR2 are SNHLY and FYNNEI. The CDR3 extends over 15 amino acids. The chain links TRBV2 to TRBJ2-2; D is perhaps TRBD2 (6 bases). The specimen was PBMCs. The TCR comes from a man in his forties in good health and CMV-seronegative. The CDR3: CASSASGQNTGELFF. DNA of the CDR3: TGTGCCAGCAGCGCCAGCGGGCAGAACACCGGGGAGCTGTTTTTT.